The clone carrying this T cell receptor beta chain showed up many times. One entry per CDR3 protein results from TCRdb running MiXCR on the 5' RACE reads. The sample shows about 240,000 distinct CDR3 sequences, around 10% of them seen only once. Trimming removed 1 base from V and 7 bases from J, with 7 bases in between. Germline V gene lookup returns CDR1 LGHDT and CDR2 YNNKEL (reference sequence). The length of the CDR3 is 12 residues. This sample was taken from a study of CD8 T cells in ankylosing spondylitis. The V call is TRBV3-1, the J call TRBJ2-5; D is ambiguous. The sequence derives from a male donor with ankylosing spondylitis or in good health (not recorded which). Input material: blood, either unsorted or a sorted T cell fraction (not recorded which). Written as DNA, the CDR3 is TGTGCCAGCAGCCAAGTTAAGGGGACCCAGTACTTC. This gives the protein CASSQVKGTQYF.